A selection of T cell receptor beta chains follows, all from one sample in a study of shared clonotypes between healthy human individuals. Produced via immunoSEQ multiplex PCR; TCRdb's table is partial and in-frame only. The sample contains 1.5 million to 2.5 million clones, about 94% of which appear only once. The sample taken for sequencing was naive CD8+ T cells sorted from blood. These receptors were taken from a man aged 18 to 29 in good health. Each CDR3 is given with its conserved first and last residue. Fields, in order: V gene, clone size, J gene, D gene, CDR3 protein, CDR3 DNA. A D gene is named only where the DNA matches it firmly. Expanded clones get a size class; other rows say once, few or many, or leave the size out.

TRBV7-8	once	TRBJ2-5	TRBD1	CASSPGTVETQYF	TGTGCCAGCAGCCCCGGGACAGTGGAGACCCAGTACTTC
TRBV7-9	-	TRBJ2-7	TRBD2	CASSPPRGGPHEQYF	TGTGCCAGCAGCCCCCCCCGCGGGGGGCCCCACGAGCAGTACTTC
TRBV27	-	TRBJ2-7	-	CASSSAYEQYF	TGTGCCAGCAGTTCCGCCTACGAGCAGTACTTC
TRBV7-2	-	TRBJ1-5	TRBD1	CASSLDRGRSNQPQHF	TGCGCCAGCAGCCTGGACAGGGGGCGTAGCAATCAGCCCCAGCATTTT
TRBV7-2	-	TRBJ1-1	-	CASSQGRGNTEAFF	TGTGCCAGCAGCCAGGGACGCGGTAACACTGAAGCTTTCTTT
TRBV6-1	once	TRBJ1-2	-	CASSERGFDYGYTF	TGTGCCAGCAGTGAACGGGGGTTTGACTATGGCTACACCTTC
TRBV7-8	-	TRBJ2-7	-	CASSLRTDPSEQYF	TGTGCCAGCAGCTTAAGGACAGATCCTTCCGAGCAGTACTTC
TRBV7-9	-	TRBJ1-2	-	CASSLGEGGYGYTF	TGTGCCAGCAGCTTAGGAGAGGGCGGGTATGGCTACACCTTC
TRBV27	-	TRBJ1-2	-	CASSLSPHGGGYGYTF	TGTGCCAGCAGTTTATCGCCCCACGGGGGAGGCTATGGCTACACCTTC
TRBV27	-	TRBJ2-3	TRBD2	CASSLYQDTRLAGQTDTQYF	TGTGCCAGCAGTTTATACCAGGACACGAGACTAGCGGGACAAACCGATACGCAGTATTTT
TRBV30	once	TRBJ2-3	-	CAWSVTSYSDTQYF	TGTGCCTGGAGTGTCACTAGCTACTCGGATACGCAGTATTTT
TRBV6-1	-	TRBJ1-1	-	CASSAERMGGTEAFF	TGTGCCAGCAGCGCGGAACGGATGGGGGGTACTGAAGCTTTCTTT
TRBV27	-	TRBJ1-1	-	CASKTGLNTEAFF	TGTGCCAGCAAGACAGGATTGAACACTGAAGCTTTCTTT
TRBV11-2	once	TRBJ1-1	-	CASSLGGGPEAFF	TGTGCCAGCAGCTTAGGCGGGGGCCCTGAAGCTTTCTTT
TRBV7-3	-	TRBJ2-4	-	CASSPIGISQNIQYF	TGTGCCAGCAGCCCTATCGGGATATCACAAAACATTCAGTACTTC
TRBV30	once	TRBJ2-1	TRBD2	CAWSETSGDSYNEQFF	TGTGCCTGGAGTGAAACTAGCGGGGACTCCTACAATGAGCAGTTCTTC
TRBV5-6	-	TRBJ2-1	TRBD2	CASSPGLAGVQSGFF	TGTGCCAGCAGCCCGGGACTAGCGGGAGTCCAATCGGGGTTCTTC
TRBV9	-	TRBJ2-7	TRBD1	CASSVTSGTGVYEQYF	TGTGCCAGCAGCGTAACTTCCGGGACAGGGGTCTACGAGCAGTACTTC
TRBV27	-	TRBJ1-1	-	CASSLGGDTEAFF	TGTGCCAGCAGTTTGGGAGGGGACACTGAAGCTTTCTTT
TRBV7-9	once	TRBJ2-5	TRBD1	CASSSRDRGETQYF	TGTGCCAGCAGCTCTCGGGACAGGGGAGAGACCCAGTACTTC
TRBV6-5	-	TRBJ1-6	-	CASSYDRGAPLHF	TGTGCCAGCAGTTACGATCGGGGAGCCCCCCTCCACTTT
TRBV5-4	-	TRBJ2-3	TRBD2	CASSDPVSSGEEADTQYF	TGTGCCAGCAGCGATCCGGTCTCGAGCGGGGAAGAGGCAGATACGCAGTATTTT
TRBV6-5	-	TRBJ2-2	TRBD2	CASSLAGPGELFF	TGTGCCAGCAGCCTAGCGGGTCCCGGGGAGCTGTTTTTT
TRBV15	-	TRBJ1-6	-	CATRGTRPNSPLHF	TGTGCCACCAGGGGGACACGACCTAATTCACCCCTCCACTTT
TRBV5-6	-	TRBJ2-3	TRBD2	CASSLAVAGGSDTQYF	TGTGCCAGCAGCTTGGCCGTAGCGGGAGGATCAGATACGCAGTATTTT
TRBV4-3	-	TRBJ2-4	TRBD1	CASSLEVAEGAAAKNIQYF	TGCGCCAGCAGCCTGGAGGTGGCTGAGGGGGCGGCGGCCAAAAACATTCAGTACTTC
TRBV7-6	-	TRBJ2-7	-	CASSPGADSYEQYF	TGTGCCAGCAGCCCAGGAGCGGACTCCTACGAGCAGTACTTC
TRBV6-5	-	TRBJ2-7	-	CASSSLGGRTYEQYF	TGTGCCAGCAGTTCCCTAGGAGGGCGCACCTACGAGCAGTACTTC
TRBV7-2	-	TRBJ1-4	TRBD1	CASSLGQGALTNEKLFF	TGTGCCAGCAGCTTAGGGCAGGGGGCGTTAACTAATGAAAAACTGTTTTTT
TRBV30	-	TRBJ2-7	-	CAWAMDSYEQYF	TGTGCCTGGGCCATGGACTCCTACGAGCAGTACTTC
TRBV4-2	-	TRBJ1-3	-	CASSQDPPQQDWANTIYF	TGTGCCAGCAGCCAAGATCCCCCCCAGCAGGATTGGGCAAACACCATATATTTT
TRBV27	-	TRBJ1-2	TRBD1	CASSPPLDRGSDGYTF	TGTGCCAGCAGTCCGCCTCTGGACAGGGGAAGCGATGGCTACACCTTC
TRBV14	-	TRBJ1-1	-	CASSQEDRNTEAFF	TGTGCCAGCAGCCAAGAAGACAGGAACACTGAAGCTTTCTTT
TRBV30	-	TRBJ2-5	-	CAWSGYQETQYF	TGTGCCTGGAGTGGCTACCAAGAGACCCAGTACTTC
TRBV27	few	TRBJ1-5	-	CASSLGGGLEPQHF	TGTGCCAGCAGTTTAGGGGGAGGACTTGAGCCCCAGCATTTT
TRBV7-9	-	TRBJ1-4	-	CASSFLGNANEKLFF	TGTGCCAGCAGCTTCTTAGGCAACGCTAATGAAAAACTGTTTTTT
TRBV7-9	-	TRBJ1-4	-	CASSNSATNEKLFF	TGTGCCAGCAGCAACAGTGCAACTAATGAAAAACTGTTTTTT
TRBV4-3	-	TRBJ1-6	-	CASSQYAVRESPLHF	TGCGCCAGCAGCCAGTACGCGGTCAGGGAGTCACCCCTCCACTTT
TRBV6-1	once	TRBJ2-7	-	CASSEFGQPSYEQYF	TGTGCCAGCAGTGAATTTGGACAGCCCTCCTACGAGCAGTACTTC
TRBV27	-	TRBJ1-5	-	CASSLGQAGNQPQHF	TGTGCCAGCAGTTTAGGGCAAGCCGGGAATCAGCCCCAGCATTTT
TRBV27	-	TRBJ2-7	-	CASRGSSSYEQYF	TGTGCCAGCAGGGGGTCTAGCTCCTACGAGCAGTACTTC
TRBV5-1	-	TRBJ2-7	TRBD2	CASSAPGLAGLRHYEQYF	TGCGCCAGCAGCGCCCCGGGACTAGCGGGCCTACGTCACTACGAGCAGTACTTC
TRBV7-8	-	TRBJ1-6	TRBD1	CASSLEGAQNSPLHF	TGTGCCAGCAGCTTAGAGGGGGCTCAGAATTCACCCCTCCACTTT
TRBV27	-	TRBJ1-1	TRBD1	CASSPPGQGNTEAFF	TGTGCCAGCAGTCCGCCGGGACAGGGTAACACTGAAGCTTTCTTT
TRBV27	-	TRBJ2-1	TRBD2	CASSETSDYNEQFF	TGTGCCAGCAGTGAGACTAGCGACTACAATGAGCAGTTCTTC
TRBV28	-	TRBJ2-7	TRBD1	CASSYRDRSYEQYF	TGTGCCAGCAGTTACCGGGACAGGTCCTACGAGCAGTACTTC
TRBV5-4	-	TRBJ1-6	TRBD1	CATGLTGGNSPLHF	TGTGCCACAGGATTGACAGGGGGGAATTCACCCCTCCACTTT
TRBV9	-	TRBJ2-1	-	CASSDRVERGYNEQFF	TGTGCCAGCAGCGATCGGGTGGAAAGGGGCTACAATGAGCAGTTCTTC